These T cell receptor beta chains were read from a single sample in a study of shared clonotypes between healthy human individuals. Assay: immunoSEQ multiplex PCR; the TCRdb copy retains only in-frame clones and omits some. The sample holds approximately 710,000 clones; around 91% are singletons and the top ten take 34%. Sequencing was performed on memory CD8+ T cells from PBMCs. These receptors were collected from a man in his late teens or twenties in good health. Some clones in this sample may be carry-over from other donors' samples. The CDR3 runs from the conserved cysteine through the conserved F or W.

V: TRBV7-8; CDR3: CASSLSVGLSYNEQFF
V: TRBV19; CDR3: CASVQGEGVTEAFF
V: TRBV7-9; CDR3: CASSPTGLGTHFSRGIQYF
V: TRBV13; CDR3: CASSLGDAPYEQYF
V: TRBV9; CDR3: CASSASTASYEQYF
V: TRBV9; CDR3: CASSASTSGSLPEQFF
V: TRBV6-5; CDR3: CASSYVTWAGELFF
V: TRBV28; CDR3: CASSPIGASSEQYF
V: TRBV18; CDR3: CASSPLVGWDEQFF
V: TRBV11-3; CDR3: CASSPRKGRADTQYF
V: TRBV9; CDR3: CASSVGGQGVYEQYF
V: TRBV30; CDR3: CAWSGSVDSSYNEQFF
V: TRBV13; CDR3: CASNFPGTHEQYF
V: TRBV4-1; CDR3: CASSQGTENTEAFF
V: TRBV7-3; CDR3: CASSRGQGASYNEQFF
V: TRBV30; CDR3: CAWTGHPNTEAFF
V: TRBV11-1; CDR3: CASSFEAGASSYNEQFF
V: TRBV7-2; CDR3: CASSLGDMSAHTEAFF
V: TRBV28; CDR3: CASSLRGQGYEQYF
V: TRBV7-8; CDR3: CASSLDVRSGHNEQFF
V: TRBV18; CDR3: CASSPRLARVHEQFF
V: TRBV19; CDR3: CASIPGPLSNQPQHF
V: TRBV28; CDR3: CASTWTSGSYEQYF
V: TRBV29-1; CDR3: CSVSGSSYEQYF
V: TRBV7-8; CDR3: CASSPGQGTYNEQFF
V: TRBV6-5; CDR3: CASSYLQGFGGELFF
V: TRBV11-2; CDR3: CASSPPNRVNTGELFF
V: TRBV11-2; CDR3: CASSTLAGGANEQFF
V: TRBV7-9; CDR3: CASSHGGNEQFF
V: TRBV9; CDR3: CASTPGGSNSGNTIYF
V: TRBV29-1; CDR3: CSVPGAVSYNEQFF
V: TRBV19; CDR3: CASSIDLAGSYGYTF
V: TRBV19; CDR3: CASSNPRDGLFHSNQPQHF
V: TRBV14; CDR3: CASSPQGLSSYEQYF
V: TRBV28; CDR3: CASGRANTEAFF
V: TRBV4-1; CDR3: CASSQVVNQPQHF
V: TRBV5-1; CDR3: CASNEEGGPTYEQYF
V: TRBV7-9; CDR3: CASSQGWQFQETQYF
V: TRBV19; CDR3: CASSPDRANTEAFF
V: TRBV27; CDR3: CASRTLNRGPYEQYF
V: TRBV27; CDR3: CASSYGASYEQYF
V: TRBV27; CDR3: CASSPGDGNRNEQFF